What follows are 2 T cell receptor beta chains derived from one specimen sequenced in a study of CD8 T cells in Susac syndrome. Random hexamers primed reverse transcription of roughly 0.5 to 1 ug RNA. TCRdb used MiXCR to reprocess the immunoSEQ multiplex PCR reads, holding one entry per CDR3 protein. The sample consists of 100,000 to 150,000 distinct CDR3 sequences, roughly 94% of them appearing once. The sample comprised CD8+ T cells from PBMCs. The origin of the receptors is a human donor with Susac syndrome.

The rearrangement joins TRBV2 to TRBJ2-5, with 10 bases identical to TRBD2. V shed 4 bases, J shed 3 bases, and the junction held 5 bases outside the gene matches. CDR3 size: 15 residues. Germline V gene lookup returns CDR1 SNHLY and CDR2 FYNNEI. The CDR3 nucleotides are TGTGCCAGCAGTGGGTTACTAGCGGGGAAAGAGACCCAGTACTTC. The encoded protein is CASSGLLAGKETQYF.

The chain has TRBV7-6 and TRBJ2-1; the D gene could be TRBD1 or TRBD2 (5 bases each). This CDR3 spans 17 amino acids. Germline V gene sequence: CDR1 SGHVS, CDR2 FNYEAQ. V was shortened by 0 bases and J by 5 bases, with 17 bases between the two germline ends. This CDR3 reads CASSLAIPGRADNEQFF. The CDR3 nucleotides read TGTGCCAGCAGCTTAGCGATTCCGGGACGGGCGGACAATGAGCAGTTCTTC. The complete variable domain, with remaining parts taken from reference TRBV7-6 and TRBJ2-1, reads GAGVSQSPRYKVTKRGQDVALRCDPISGHVSLYWYRQALGQGPEFLTYFNYEAQQDKSGLPNDRFSAERPEGSISTLTIQRTEQRDSAMYRCASSLAIPGRADNEQFFGPGTRLTVL.